The 27 T cell receptor beta chains in this list originate from one sample, sequenced in a study of blood T cells in healthy people across ages. Sample-barcoded 5' priming and a J-beta primer mix drove a second PCR of about 7 to 12 cycles. TCRdb re-called the 5' RACE reads with MiXCR, one entry per CDR3 protein. Among hundreds of thousands of distinct CDR3 sequences listed, about 53% were seen once. Sample: blood. Receptors were obtained from a man in his fifties or sixties in good health.

The chain joins TRBV6-1 to TRBJ2-7; 7 bases fit TRBD2. Germline values: CDR1 MNHNS, CDR2 SASEGT. Trimming removed 5 bases from V and 2 bases from J; junction bases left unmatched: 9. The CDR3 consists of 15 residues. CDR3 nucleotides: TGTGCCAGCAGTCTAAGGACTAGAACGGCCTACGAGCAGTACTTC. It yields the protein CASSLRTRTAYEQYF.

The rearrangement joins TRBV10-3 to TRBJ1-6; the match to TRBD1 covers 10 bases. V lost 11 bases, J lost 5 bases, and 9 bases stayed unmatched. The germline V gene encodes CDR1 ENHRY and CDR2 SYGVKD. The CDR3 is 15 residues long. CDR3: CASGGTGVNNSPLHF. DNA of the CDR3: TGTGCCTCCGGGGGGACAGGGGTTAATAATTCACCCCTCCACTTT.

Here the CDR3 DNA reads TGTGCCAGCAGTTCCCCGACACAGAACTATGGCTACACCTTC. This translates into CASSSPTQNYGYTF. The chain combines TRBV6-5 with TRBJ1-2; D is ambiguous. Germline V gene data show CDR1 as MNHEY and CDR2 as SVGAGI. CDR3 length: 14 amino acids. The V end was cut by 4 bases, the J end by 2 bases, with 11 bases between.

The chain has TRBV24-1 and TRBJ2-3; no clear D gene. Trimming took off 4 bases at V and 5 bases at J, with 9 bases between the two ends. This CDR3 comprises 13 residues. Germline V gene sequence: CDR1 KGHDR, CDR2 SFDVKD. CDR3 sequence (DNA): TGTGCCACCAGTGACCCCACCAAAGATACGCAGTATTTT. Protein sequence: CATSDPTKDTQYF.

The rearrangement links TRBV15 to TRBJ1-2; maybe TRBD1 (6 bases). Trimming cost V 6 bases and J 3 bases, with 20 bases left between them. Germline loops: CDR1 LNHNV, CDR2 YYDKDF (reference sequence). The CDR3 contains 16 residues. CDR3 sequence (DNA): TGTGCCACCAGGGACATGGGGGGGCCTGAGGACTATGGCTACACCTTC. Protein sequence: CATRDMGGPEDYGYTF. Supplemented by reference TRBV15 and TRBJ1-2, the full variable domain reads DAMVIQNPRYQVTQFGKPVTLSCSQTLNHNVMYWYQQKSSQAPKLLFHYYDKDFNNEADTPDNFQSRRPNTSFCFLDIRSPGLGDTAMYLCATRDMGGPEDYGYTFGSGTRLTVV.

The chain carries TRBV6-5 and TRBJ1-6; 7 nucleotides match TRBD1. V lost 1 base to trimming and J lost 8 bases; unmatched junction nucleotides: 5. Germline loops: CDR1 MNHEY, CDR2 SVGAGI. The CDR3 length is 15 residues. The DNA of the CDR3 is TGTGCCAGCAGTTACTGGACAGGACAGGATTCACCCCTCCACTTT. As protein: CASSYWTGQDSPLHF.

This chain connects TRBV7-2 to TRBJ2-1; 13 bases align to TRBD2. After removal of 4 bases from V and 0 bases from J, the junction contained 3 bases not matched to a gene. Germline-derived CDR1 and CDR2 are SGHTA and FQGNSA. The CDR3 loop spans 17 amino acids. CDR3 bases: TGTGCCAGCAGCTCGGGACTAGCGGGGCACTCCTACAATGAGCAGTTCTTC. Protein sequence: CASSSGLAGHSYNEQFF. Full variable domain (rest looked up from reference TRBV7-2 and TRBJ2-1): GAGVSQSPSNKVTEKGKDVELRCDPISGHTALYWYRQSLGQGLEFLIYFQGNSAPDKSGLPSDRFSAERTGGSVSTLTIQRTQQEDSAVYLCASSSGLAGHSYNEQFFGPGTRLTVL.

The genes are TRBV20-1 and TRBJ2-3; 7 positions agree with TRBD1. The length of the CDR3 is 14 residues. V gave up 6 bases and J gave up 4 bases; unmatched junction bases: 10. The germline gives CDR1 DFQATT, CDR2 SNEGSKA (reference sequence). For the CDR3, the DNA is TGCAGTGCGCCGAGCAGGGGGTTCCCAGATACGCAGTATTTT. Protein product: CSAPSRGFPDTQYF.

This clonotype was observed once. A junction boundary mismatches the germline segment, possibly from a read error. The chain recombines TRBV5-6 with TRBJ2-7; D unclear. Per the germline V gene, CDR1 is SGHDT and CDR2 is YYEEEE. The CDR3 covers 11 residues. The CDR3 nucleotides are TGTACCAGCAGCCCTAACGACGAGCAGTACTTC. Translating it yields CTSSPNDEQYF.

The genes are TRBV6-1 and TRBJ1-4; 9 bases are shared with TRBD1. Germline CDR1 MNHNS, CDR2 SASEGT. CDR3 length: 18 residues. V shed 7 bases, J shed 1 base, and the junction held 13 bases outside the gene matches. The CDR3 bases are TGTGCCAGCACGAAAACAGGGGGCGCGATAATAACTAATGAAAAACTGTTTTTT. This sequence encodes CASTKTGGAIITNEKLFF.

In this sample, this clonotype turned up a few times. The chain uses TRBV7-2 and TRBJ2-7; 8 bases line up with TRBD2. This CDR3 contains 15 residues. J lost 1 base, V lost 8 bases, and 10 bases had no gene match. Germline values: CDR1 SGHTA, CDR2 FQGNSA. The CDR3 protein is CASSRPGGASYEQYF. The DNA for the CDR3 is TGTGCCAGCTCGAGACCCGGGGGGGCGTCCTACGAGCAGTACTTC.

The chain combines TRBV5-1 with TRBJ1-1, with TRBD1 matching over 7 bases. The CDR3 has 13 amino acids. J gave up 2 bases and V 6 bases, and 4 bases lay outside the gene matches. The germline V gene has CDR1 SGHRS and CDR2 YFSETQ. CDR3 bases: TGCGCCAGCACTCGGGACAGTAACACTGAAGCTTTCTTT. This translates into CASTRDSNTEAFF.

This chain links TRBV6-5 with TRBJ2-4, with D perhaps given as TRBD1 or TRBD2 (6 bases each). The CDR3 has 15 amino acids. V lost 3 bases and J lost 8, with 17 bases in between. CDR1 is MNHEY and CDR2 is SVGAGI in the germline V gene. The CDR3 protein is CASSYRGPATDIQYF. The CDR3 DNA is TGTGCCAGCAGTTATCGGGGGCCAGCCACGGACATTCAGTACTTC.

To note about this clonotype: The junction differs from germline at one of its ends, possibly a read error. The rearrangement uses TRBV6-5 and TRBJ2-7; possible D gene TRBD1, 7 bases. The CDR3 runs 15 residues. Germline-derived CDR1 and CDR2 are MNHEY and SVGAGI. Here the CDR3 reads CASSYSTGDSYGQYF. Written as DNA, the CDR3 is TGTGCCAGCAGTTACTCTACAGGGGACTCCTACGGGCAGTACTTC.

The chain employs TRBV20-1 and TRBJ2-5; 12 bases agree with TRBD2. This CDR3 has 16 amino acids. Germline CDR1 DFQATT, CDR2 SNEGSKA (reference sequence). J gave up 4 bases and V 0 bases, and 6 bases lay outside the gene matches. The CDR3, as DNA: TGCAGTGCTAGAGAGTCTAGCGGGGGGGCCGGAGAGACCCAGTACTTC. Its translation: CSARESSGGAGETQYF.

Only a few counts were recorded for this clonotype. The chain couples TRBV29-1 to TRBJ1-2; no definite D call. Germline assignment: CDR1 SQVTM and CDR2 ANQGSEA. V shed 4 bases and J shed 7 bases, with 19 bases lying between them. The CDR3 is 14 residues long. The CDR3 DNA is TGCAGCGTTGGAATTTACGGTCCTAGCGGTGGCTACACCTTC. Its protein product is CSVGIYGPSGGYTF.

The chain links TRBV6-2 or TRBV6-3 to TRBJ2-1, with a tentative D call TRBD2 (6 bases). The CDR3 has 15 residues. Germline V gene sequence: CDR1 MNHEY, CDR2 SVGEGT. Trimming pared 5 bases from V and 13 bases from J, leaving 24 bases between. The CDR3 loop is CASSNRDLMKETQFF. DNA of the CDR3: TGTGCCAGCAGTAACCGGGACTTAATGAAAGAGACCCAGTTCTTC.

This clonotype was counted only a few times. This rearrangement joins TRBV12-3 or TRBV12-4 to TRBJ2-4; possibly TRBD1 or TRBD2 for D (5 bases each). CDR3 size: 14 residues. Trimming left V 3 bases short and J 3 bases short, with 9 bases between. DNA for the CDR3: TGTGCCAGCAGTTTGGGGGTGGTCAAAAACATTCAGTACTTC. The encoded protein is CASSLGVVKNIQYF.

This chain uses TRBV3-1 with TRBJ2-7; D is perhaps TRBD2 (6 bases). The CDR3 totals 14 residues. CDR1 LGHDT and CDR2 YNNKEL come from the germline V gene (reference sequence). Trimming took off 2 bases at V and 6 bases at J, with 14 bases between the two ends. CDR3 sequence: CASSQSERAREQYF. The CDR3 region has the DNA TGTGCCAGCAGCCAATCTGAGCGGGCCCGCGAGCAGTACTTC.

The rearrangement links TRBV20-1 to TRBJ1-2; D unclear. The CDR3 extends over 12 amino acids. CDR1 and CDR2 (germline): DFQATT, SNEGSKA (reference sequence). V lost 0 bases and J lost 8, with 10 bases in between. The CDR3 nucleotides read TGCAGTGCTAGAGATCGGCGGGGAGGCTACACCTTC. It yields the protein CSARDRRGGYTF.

This chain connects TRBV6-5 to TRBJ2-1; 8 positions agree with TRBD2. With 10 bases clipped from V and 10 bases from J, the junction kept 15 bases outside the gene matches. Germline values: CDR1 MNHEY, CDR2 SVGAGI. The CDR3 contains 14 residues. The CDR3 DNA reads TGTGCCACTGGGCCCGGGGGGGCCTTAAGGGAGCAGTTCTTC. Translated, it gives CATGPGGALREQFF.

V gene TRBV20-1 combines with J gene TRBJ2-5, with TRBD1 as a possible D gene (6 bases). Germline V gene lookup returns CDR1 DFQATT and CDR2 SNEGSKA (reference sequence). The CDR3 sequence is 14 residues long. The germline V and J ends were trimmed by 1 base and 1 base, with 10 bases remaining between them. The CDR3 region has the DNA TGCAGTGCTAGAGTACAGGGCACCCAAGAGACCCAGTACTTC. Protein: CSARVQGTQETQYF.

The chain is built from TRBV6-6 and TRBJ2-5, with 11 nucleotides matching TRBD2. This CDR3 is 16 amino acids long. The germline V gene has CDR1 MNHNY and CDR2 SVGAGI (reference sequence). The trim removed 0 bases at V and 4 bases at J, leaving 4 bases unmatched. In DNA, the CDR3 is TGTGCCAGCAGTTACTCGAGCACTAGCGGGAGAGAGACCCAGTACTTC. Its translation is CASSYSSTSGRETQYF.

This clonotype has just a few counts. The V and J genes are TRBV5-1 and TRBJ1-6; D is perhaps TRBD1 (5 bases). Trimming left V 4 bases short and J 14 bases short, with 22 bases between. Germline assignment: CDR1 SGHRS and CDR2 YFSETQ. The CDR3 spans 15 residues. The CDR3 bases are TGCGCCAGCAGCCTAGGGCCAGGGTTAATTCCGGCCCTCCACTTT. Encoded protein: CASSLGPGLIPALHF.

J is TRBJ2-7 and V is TRBV14, with D unclear. The DNA end lines up better with TRBJ2-5; the J call may be wrong. This CDR3 is 14 amino acids long. Per germline, CDR1 SGHDN and CDR2 FVKESK. CDR3 coding DNA: TGTGCCAGCAGCCAGAACAGTAACCAAGAGACCCAGTACTTC. Translation gives CASSQNSNQETQYF.

This chain connects TRBV20-1 to TRBJ2-3; maybe TRBD1 (7 bases). Trimming removed 2 bases at V and 3 bases at J, with 15 bases between. CDR1 and CDR2 from the germline V gene are DFQATT and SNEGSKA (reference sequence). This CDR3 has 15 residues. CDR3 in amino acids: CSARIGGTATDTQYF. CDR3 coding DNA: TGCAGTGCTAGAATTGGGGGGACAGCTACAGATACGCAGTATTTT.

This clonotype occurred a few times. The CDR3 loop is CASRQGQGEGEQYF. In DNA, the CDR3 is TGTGCCAGCAGACAAGGACAGGGGGAAGGCGAGCAGTACTTC. The V call is TRBV12-3 or TRBV12-4, the J call TRBJ2-5; 10 bases fit TRBD1. The DNA end favors TRBJ2-7, so the J call may be wrong. The CDR3 has 14 residues.